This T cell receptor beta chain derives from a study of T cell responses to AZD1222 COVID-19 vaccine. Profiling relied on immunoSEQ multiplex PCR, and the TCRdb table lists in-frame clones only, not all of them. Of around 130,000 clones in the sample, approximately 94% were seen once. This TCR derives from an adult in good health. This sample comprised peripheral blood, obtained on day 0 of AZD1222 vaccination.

Here the CDR3 DNA reads TGTGCCAGCAGCAACAGGGGGCTACTCTCAACTAATGAAAAACTGTTTTTT. Translating gives CASSNRGLLSTNEKLFF. The chain uses TRBV7-6 and TRBJ1-4, with 9 bases identical to TRBD1. CDR1 and CDR2 from the germline V gene are SGHVS and FNYEAQ. This CDR3 contains 17 residues. The trim removed 5 bases at V and 0 bases at J, leaving 7 bases unmatched.